This record looks at one T cell receptor beta chain sequence and its context. In its sample, this clone was seen a few times. No antigen is known for it. Within one base of it there is no much larger clone, and no base qualities were kept. The CDR3 measures 14 amino acids from cysteine to phenylalanine. The retained sequence is limited to the CDR3, 42 bases, with the frame set at the first base. Looking up the germline V gene yields CDR1 LGHNA and CDR2 YSLEER. Cut back by 1 base and 4 bases, the V and J ends lie 8 bases apart. The library came from the immunoSEQ multiplex PCR assay. For most patients, genomic DNA was isolated with the Qiagen DNeasy Blood and Tissue Kit and shipped frozen to Adaptive Biotechnologies for TCR sequencing. High-throughput TCR-beta CDR3 sequencing of genomic DNA from most patients was performed by Adaptive Biotechnologies. In the paper's pipeline: TCR sequencing data for approximately 17 patients were retrieved from Adaptive's ImmunoSEQ software; a few other patients were processed with MiXCR and VDJtools. To correct CD4 versus CD8 sorting errors, sequences present in both subsets at a frequency ratio below 5:1 were removed. CDR3 nucleotide sequences shared between donor and recipient were removed because the origin of such sequences could not be assigned. To count as alloreactive, a clone needed at least 2-fold expansion over unstimulated cells and a minimum CFSE-low frequency of 0.002% (template counts) or 0.001% (read counts). Mappable clones were those detected in sequenced pre-transplant spleen, lymph node, or MLR CFSE-low populations of the donor or recipient. The cumulative frequency of alloreactive clones was calculated as a percentage of all sequences, weighted by copy number. TCRdb holds this immuneACCESS table with in-frame rearrangements only. Some clones are missing; in checked studies, unresolved V genes explain under half, and the rest has no known cause. V and J calls and clone size come straight from that table; D and trimming were deduced from the DNA. Across this sample there are approximately 82,000 clones, with about nine tenths seen only once. The top ten clonotypes cover less than 0.1% of the sample.

Sample time point, as interpreted from the label and publication: cells obtained before transplantation from donor or recipient. CD3+CD4+ and CD3+CD8+ populations were FACS-sorted from unstimulated pre-transplant donor and recipient cells taken from spleen or lymph nodes. The data are from a study of graft-versus-host responses after intestinal transplantation (dated by TCRdb to the early 2020s). About the study as a whole: Recipients received multivisceral, liver-intestinal, or isolated intestinal transplants. All recipients received anti-thymocyte globulin induction followed by maintenance tacrolimus and steroids for approximately 3 years. Graft-versus-host and host-versus-graft alloreactive T cell clones were tracked in the graft, circulation and bone marrow after intestinal transplantation using bulk TCR-beta CDR3 sequencing. Alloreactive clones were identified by sequencing pre-transplant mixed lymphocyte reaction products and comparing them with unstimulated pre-transplant donor and recipient T cells. A cohort of roughly 25 intestinal transplant recipients, including one retransplant, was enrolled, and a few patients lacking pretransplant specimens were excluded. A peak of at least 4% donor T cells among recipient peripheral blood mononuclear cells was the definition used for donor T cell macrochimerism. Rather than going through the commercial service, samples from a few later patients were sequenced in-house on an Illumina MiSeq and processed with MiXCR. The paper as a whole reports these results and caveats: The conclusions were limited by the relatively low number and heterogeneity of the intestinal transplant patients. Early after transplant, peak levels of circulating GvH clones were associated with declines in HvG clones. GvH clones were detected in recipient bone marrow, and some appeared earlier in ileal mucosa or blood, consistent with an intestinal mucosal origin. High GvH to HvG T cell clonal ratios were observed in the allografts of patients with donor T cell macrochimerism.

The V gene is TRBV4-3 and the J gene is TRBJ1-3, and the D gene may be TRBD1, 5 bases matching. Sequences were derived from unstimulated CD4+ T cells sorted from spleen or lymph node cells, sampled before intestinal transplant. The receptor's source is a human donor who received an intestinal transplant. The sequenced DNA: TGCGCCAGCAGCCAAGGGGGCAGAGGAAACACCATATATTTT. Its translation is CASSQGGRGNTIYF.